These 19 T cell receptor beta chains share one sample of origin, sequenced in a study of blood T cell repertoires in COVID-19. Assay: immunoSEQ multiplex PCR; the TCRdb copy retains only in-frame clones and omits some. The sample holds 250,000 to 300,000 clones, about 85% seen once. Sequencing was done on a sample of peripheral blood. The origin of the receptors is a woman aged 45-65 years who had recovered from COVID-19.

This clone was found a few times. The chain recombines TRBV7-3 with TRBJ2-7; maybe TRBD1 (6 bases). Trimming stripped 4 bases from V and 3 bases from J, with 19 bases between. Per germline, CDR1 SGHTA and CDR2 FQGTGA. This CDR3 comprises 16 residues. CDR3 amino acids: CASSSNRVPEDYEQYF. CDR3 DNA: TGTGCCAGCAGCTCCAACAGGGTTCCTGAGGACTACGAGCAGTACTTC.

This chain uses TRBV19 with TRBJ1-1; 7 positions agree with TRBD1. This CDR3 is 14 amino acids long. In germline, CDR1 is LNHDA, CDR2 SQIVND (reference sequence). J gave up 5 bases and V 6 bases, and 9 bases lay outside the gene matches. CDR3 DNA: TGTGCCAGTAGATTAGACAGGGTTGGAACTGAAGCTTTCTTT. Translated, it gives CASRLDRVGTEAFF.

This clone was observed a single time. The chain joins TRBV5-1 to TRBJ2-3; D is perhaps TRBD2 (7 bases). V lost 9 bases to trimming and J lost 1 base, with 21 bases between them. Germline loops: CDR1 SGHRS, CDR2 YFSETQ. The CDR3 is made up of 16 amino acids. CDR3 nucleotides: TGCGCCACCAACAGAAATGGGGGGGCCGGCACAGATACGCAGTATTTT. It encodes CATNRNGGAGTDTQYF.

The chain uses TRBV6-5 and TRBJ1-2; 7 bases line up with TRBD1. The CDR3 spans 14 residues. J lost 8 bases, V lost 6 bases, and 12 bases had no gene match. Germline CDR1 reads MNHEY; CDR2 reads SVGAGI. The CDR3 sequence: CASRTGQDQSGYTF. The CDR3 nucleotides are TGTGCCAGCAGAACTGGACAGGATCAGAGCGGCTACACCTTC.

The chain is built from TRBV6-6 and TRBJ2-7; 8 bases match TRBD2. This CDR3 spans 16 amino acids. After removal of 2 bases from V and 3 bases from J, the junction contained 9 bases not matched to a gene. Germline V gene sequence: CDR1 MNHNY, CDR2 SVGAGI (reference sequence). In nucleotides, the CDR3 is TGTGCCAGCAGTTACCCCGAGAAGCGGGGGAGCTACGAGCAGTACTTC. This gives the protein CASSYPEKRGSYEQYF.

The DNA for the CDR3 is TGTGCTAGTGGTTTGTACAGGGGCAATGAGCAGTTCTTC. Its translation is CASGLYRGNEQFF. The V gene is TRBV12-5, the J gene TRBJ2-1, with 7 bases fitting TRBD1. The length of the CDR3 is 13 residues. Unmatched junction bases numbered 1, after V lost 2 bases and J lost 6 bases. CDR1 is LGHNT, CDR2 FRNRAP, per germline.

The chain links TRBV7-2 to TRBJ1-1; D gene uncertain. This CDR3 spans 14 amino acids. Germline CDR1 reads SGHTA; CDR2 reads FQGNSA. Trimming cost V 4 bases and J 8 bases, with 17 bases left between them. The DNA for the CDR3 is TGTGCCAGCAGCTCCGAGGCATCCGGCATCGAAGCTTTCTTT. This encodes CASSSEASGIEAFF.

This chain connects TRBV14 to TRBJ2-2; TRBD2 is a possible D gene (6 bases). The CDR3 contains 17 residues. Germline CDR1 reads SGHDN; CDR2 reads FVKESK. V lost 0 bases to trimming and J lost 3 bases, with 14 bases between them. Here the CDR3 DNA reads TGTGCCAGCAGCCAAGACATCACTAGCAGGGACACCGGGGAGCTGTTTTTT. This translates into CASSQDITSRDTGELFF.

The chain couples TRBV6-5 to TRBJ1-4; D may be TRBD1 (6 bases). Germline V gene data show CDR1 as MNHEY and CDR2 as SVGAGI. V was cut by 8 bases and J by 10 bases, with 20 bases left in between. The length of the CDR3 is 14 residues. CDR3 nucleotides: TGTGCCAGCCTTAAGCGGGGGGCGCGAGGAAAACTGTTTTTT. Its translation is CASLKRGARGKLFF.

V usage is TRBV9 and J usage is TRBJ2-7, with D maybe TRBD1 (5 bases). Germline assignment: CDR1 SGDLS and CDR2 YYNGEE. The V gene lost 7 bases and the J gene lost 0 bases, with 14 bases spanning the gap. CDR3 size: 14 residues. CDR3 DNA: TGTGCCAGCGGGCAGGGCAGTAGCTCCTACGAGCAGTACTTC. Residues: CASGQGSSSYEQYF.

This clone showed up just a few times. The rearrangement links TRBV11-2 to TRBJ1-6; a possible D gene is TRBD1 (5 bases). V gave up 0 bases and J gave up 6 bases, with 9 bases separating them. This CDR3 has 15 amino acids. CDR1 and CDR2 (germline): SGHAT, FQNNGV. The CDR3 spells CASSLEAGINSPLHF. CDR3 sequence (DNA): TGTGCCAGCAGCTTAGAAGCAGGGATTAATTCACCCCTCCACTTT. The whole variable domain, remainder taken from reference TRBV11-2 and TRBJ1-6, is EAGVAQSPRYKIIEKRQSVAFWCNPISGHATLYWYQQILGQGPKLLIQFQNNGVVDDSQLPKDRFSAERLKGVDSTLKIQPAKLEDSAVYLCASSLEAGINSPLHFGNGTRLTVT.

The CDR3 is CASSEDWRRGYTF. The CDR3 nucleotides are TGTGCCAGCAGTGAAGATTGGCGGAGGGGCTACACCTTC. The genes are TRBV6-1 and TRBJ1-2, with D hard to call. Trimming pared 1 base from V and 8 bases from J, leaving 11 bases between. This CDR3 region has 13 residues. Germline V lookup: CDR1 MNHNS, CDR2 SASEGT.

The rearrangement links TRBV29-1 to TRBJ1-3; 7 bases are a match to TRBD1. This CDR3 is built from 14 residues. Germline V lookup: CDR1 SQVTM, CDR2 ANQGSEA. Trimming at V came to 2 bases and at J to 0 bases, leaving 1 base not matched to a gene. The CDR3 sequence: CSVEWTGSGNTIYF. The CDR3 nucleotides are TGCAGCGTTGAATGGACAGGCTCTGGAAACACCATATATTTT.

This clone was counted between two and nine times. The V and J genes are TRBV5-4 and TRBJ2-1, with TRBD1 identical over 11 bases. CDR1 SGHNT and CDR2 YYREEE come from the germline V gene (reference sequence). With V trimmed by 3 bases and J by 9 bases, 5 bases remained unmatched. This CDR3 contains 14 residues. The CDR3 protein is CASSSGQGEAEQFF. Written as DNA, the CDR3 is TGTGCCAGCAGCTCGGGACAGGGGGAGGCTGAGCAGTTCTTC.

The V gene is TRBV4-2, the J gene TRBJ2-3; D might be TRBD2 (6 bases). The CDR3 has 15 residues. The V and J ends lost 0 bases and 6 bases respectively, with 13 bases between them. Germline values: CDR1 LGHNA, CDR2 YNFKEQ. CDR3 bases: TGTGCCAGCAGCCAAGAGGGGTGGGGGGAGGATACGCAGTATTTT. This codes for CASSQEGWGEDTQYF.

In its sample, this clone was seen once. Here the CDR3 reads CASSDIAGGSPYNEQFF. In nucleotides, the CDR3 is TGTGCCAGCAGCGATATAGCGGGAGGATCCCCATACAATGAGCAGTTCTTC. V and J are TRBV28 and TRBJ2-1; the match to TRBD2 covers 10 bases. After removal of 6 bases from V and 4 bases from J, the junction contained 12 bases not matched to a gene. CDR1 is MDHEN and CDR2 is SYDVKM in the germline V gene. This CDR3 is 17 amino acids long. The variable domain in full, completed from reference TRBV28 and TRBJ2-1, reads DVKVTQSSRYLVKRTGEKVFLECVQDMDHENMFWYRQDPGLGLRLIYFSYDVKMKEKGDIPEGYSVSREKKERFSLILESASTNQTSMYLCASSDIAGGSPYNEQFFGPGTRLTVL.

The V call is TRBV30, the J call TRBJ1-5; 8 positions agree with TRBD1. The J segment lost 7 bases and the V segment lost 4 bases, leaving 9 bases of the junction unmatched. CDR1 and CDR2 (germline): GTSNPN, SVGIG (reference sequence). This CDR3 has 14 residues. CDR3 sequence: CAWKQDRESQPQHF. CDR3 DNA sequence: TGTGCCTGGAAACAGGACAGGGAAAGCCAGCCCCAGCATTTT.

V is TRBV5-6 and J is TRBJ1-1; tentatively, D is TRBD1 (6 bases). This CDR3 contains 15 residues. The germline CDR1 and CDR2 sequences are SGHDT and YYEEEE. V lost 1 base, J lost 4 bases, and 14 bases lay in between. For the CDR3, the DNA is TGTGCCAGCAGCTTGTCGACAGGAAGTGGCACTGAAGCTTTCTTT. This translates into CASSLSTGSGTEAFF.

Turning to this clone: Other nucleotide sequences in the sample specify the same CDR3. The chain carries TRBV5-1 and TRBJ1-2; 7 bases line up with TRBD1. CDR3 size: 14 residues. Germline CDR1 SGHRS, CDR2 YFSETQ. Trimming at V came to 0 bases and at J to 5 bases, leaving 4 bases not matched to a gene. CDR3 protein: CASSLEGGGYGYTF. The CDR3, as DNA: TGCGCCAGCAGCTTGGAAGGGGGCGGGTATGGCTACACCTTC.